The 9 T cell receptor beta chains below were found in one sample sequenced in a study of glioma-infiltrating T cells (dated by TCRdb to about 2016). The sequencer was an Illumina MiSeq. The iRepertoire nested amplicon-rescue multiplex PCR (arm-PCR) platform was used to amplify TCR alpha and beta CDR3 regions from RNA. TCRdb reworked the public reads: Q25 trimming with fastp, MiXCR clone assembly, productive beta chains retained. Rows matching on CDR3 protein sequence are summarized as one entry with the most common DNA and genes. This sample comprises around 100,000 distinct CDR3 sequences, around 31% of them detected only once. 40% to 45% of the sample is in the top ten clones. Input material: glioma tissue, nonneoplastic brain tissue, or PBMCs (not recorded which). These receptors came from a human donor with low-grade glioma or glioblastoma, undergoing nonglioma brain surgery, or in good health (not recorded which).

By proportion, this clonotype is medium-sized (0.01 to 0.1%). This chain links TRBV25-1 with TRBJ1-1; TRBD1 matches 7 bases. The CDR3 totals 15 residues. The junction had 11 bases not matched to a gene; V was cut back by 7 bases and J by 3 bases. Per germline, CDR1 MGHDK and CDR2 SYGVNS. The CDR3 region has the DNA TGTGCCAGCACCGAAACAGGGGAGGGCGACACTGAAGCTTTCTTT. Translation gives CASTETGEGDTEAFF.

The chain has TRBV19 and TRBJ2-7, with 7 bases matching TRBD1. The CDR3 loop spans 14 amino acids. The V segment lost 7 bases and the J segment 3 bases; nucleotides outside the gene matches: 9. Germline assignment: CDR1 LNHDA and CDR2 SQIVND (reference sequence). CDR3 DNA: TGTGCCAGTATCCCATCGACAGGGAACTACGAGCAGTACTTC. Translating it yields CASIPSTGNYEQYF.

This clonotype was seen only a few times. The chain employs TRBV19 and TRBJ2-4; 10 bases are shared with TRBD2. J lost 8 bases, V lost 3 bases, and 7 bases had no gene match. This CDR3 has 15 amino acids. Germline V gene lookup returns CDR1 LNHDA and CDR2 SQIVND (reference sequence). The CDR3 loop reads CASSMRAGGPDIQYF. For the CDR3, the DNA is TGTGCCAGTAGTATGAGAGCGGGGGGGCCGGACATTCAGTACTTC.

This clonotype showed up just a few times. This chain links TRBV4-1 with TRBJ2-7; TRBD1 is a possible D gene (5 bases). The CDR3 consists of 15 residues. Germline CDR1 is MGHRA and CDR2 is YSYEKL. Trimming stripped 0 bases from V and 1 base from J, with 10 bases between. CDR3 loop: CASSQELTVSYEQYF. Written as DNA, the CDR3 is TGCGCCAGCAGCCAAGAGTTGACAGTGTCCTACGAGCAGTACTTC.

This clonotype was seen many times. The V and J genes are TRBV11-3 and TRBJ1-1; a weak D match, TRBD1 (5 bases). V gave up 0 bases and J gave up 1 base, with 6 bases separating them. Germline CDR1 is SGHNT and CDR2 is YENEEA. The CDR3 is 14 amino acids. The CDR3 protein is CASSLDGTNTEAFF. The CDR3 DNA sequence: TGTGCCAGCAGCTTAGATGGGACGAACACTGAAGCTTTCTTT.

This clonotype was detected many times. The genes are TRBV27 and TRBJ1-1, with D unclear. Germline V gene data show CDR1 as MNHEY and CDR2 as SMNVEV (reference sequence). With 5 bases removed from V and 5 bases from J, the gap between germline ends came to 12 bases. The CDR3 covers 13 residues. The CDR3 here is CASSRSLGTEAFF. DNA for the CDR3: TGTGCCAGCAGTAGGTCCCTCGGGACTGAAGCTTTCTTT.

This clonotype was found many times. V is TRBV29-1 and J is TRBJ2-1, with a possible D match to TRBD1 (6 bases). Looked up from germline, CDR1 is SQVTM and CDR2 is ANQGSEA. Between the trimmed V and J ends, which lost 6 bases and 13 bases, there was a span of 19 bases. The CDR3 sequence is 12 residues long. CDR3: CSVRREGGSQFF. CDR3 nucleotide sequence: TGCAGCGTCCGACGGGAAGGGGGTTCACAGTTCTTC.

There are many counts of this clonotype. CDR3 DNA: TGTGCCAGCAGCTCCCCGGCGGGGGGCTCCTACAATGAGCAGTTCTTC. Translated: CASSSPAGGSYNEQFF. The rearrangement joins TRBV7-8 to TRBJ2-1, with 8 bases lining up with TRBD2. The CDR3 is 16 residues long. The junction had 5 bases not matched to a gene; V was cut back by 4 bases and J by 0 bases. Germline V gene lookup returns CDR1 SGHVS and CDR2 FQNEAQ.

On this clonotype itself: A much larger clone differs by one base, so this may be a read error. This rearrangement joins TRBV28 to TRBJ2-3; D gene ambiguous. The CDR3 loop spans 15 amino acids. V lost 5 bases, J lost 4 bases, and 16 bases lay in between. Looked up from germline, CDR1 is MDHEN and CDR2 is SYDVKM. CDR3: CASSRQIPSADTQYF. The CDR3 nucleotides read TGTGCCAGCAGTCGACAAATACCGAGCGCAGATACGCAGTATTTT.